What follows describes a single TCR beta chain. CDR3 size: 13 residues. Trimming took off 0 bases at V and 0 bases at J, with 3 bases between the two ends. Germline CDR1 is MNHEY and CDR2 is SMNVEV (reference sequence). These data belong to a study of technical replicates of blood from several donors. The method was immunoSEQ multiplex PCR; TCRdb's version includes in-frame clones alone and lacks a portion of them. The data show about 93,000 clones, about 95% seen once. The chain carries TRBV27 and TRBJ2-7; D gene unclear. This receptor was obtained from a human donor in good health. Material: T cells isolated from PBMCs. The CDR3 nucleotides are TGTGCCAGCAGTTTATCGGCCTCCTACGAGCAGTACTTC. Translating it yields CASSLSASYEQYF.